These 32 T cell receptor beta chains came from one sample sequenced in a study of OX40 agonist ivuxolimab in advanced cancers. Receptor libraries were prepared by the immunoSEQ multiplex PCR assay. This immuneACCESS table, as held by TCRdb, lists in-frame sequences with V and J called but not all clones. Of the missing ones, under half trace to an unresolved V gene in checked studies; the others have no known cause. Counted in this sample were about 31,000 clones; roughly 76% of them appeared once. The top ten clones comprise about a fifth of the sample. The specimen comprised CD4+ or CD8+ T cells sorted from blood, sampled in a trial of the OX40 agonist ivuxolimab. The origin of the receptors is an adult with an advanced solid tumor such as melanoma, head and neck, liver or kidney cancer.

The chain recombines TRBV4-2 with TRBJ1-4, with D unresolved. The V and J ends lost 1 base and 5 bases respectively, with 8 bases between them. The CDR3 loop spans 14 amino acids. Germline V gene data show CDR1 as LGHNA and CDR2 as YNFKEQ. CDR3 loop: CASSQGTENEKLFF. The CDR3, as DNA: TGTGCCAGCAGCCAAGGGACTGAGAATGAAAAACTGTTTTTT.

The chain combines TRBV5-4 with TRBJ2-7, with D perhaps assigned TRBD1 or TRBD2 (6 bases each). The CDR3 loop spans 15 amino acids. The germline V and J ends were trimmed by 5 bases and 6 bases, with 21 bases remaining between them. Germline CDR1 reads SGHNT; CDR2 reads YYREEE (reference sequence). The CDR3 region is CASSFDRRVLGEQYF. CDR3 nucleotides: TGTGCCAGCAGTTTCGACAGGAGGGTTCTGGGCGAGCAGTACTTC.

J is TRBJ1-3 and V is TRBV6-5; the D is unclear. CDR1 and CDR2 from the germline V gene are MNHEY and SVGAGI. The V and J ends lost 0 bases and 0 bases respectively, with 9 bases between them. The CDR3 totals 16 residues. The CDR3 loop is CASSYSQSLSGNTIYF. In nucleotides, the CDR3 is TGTGCCAGCAGTTACTCGCAGTCCCTCTCTGGAAACACCATATATTTT.

The sample holds a few counts of this clone. The chain couples TRBV6-1 to TRBJ2-1; unclear D gene. The CDR3 is 10 residues long. Germline loops: CDR1 MNHNS, CDR2 SASEGT. V was pared by 0 bases and J by 15 bases, with 6 bases between. The CDR3 nucleotides are TGTGCCAGCAGTGAAGCGGTAGCGTTCTTC. Amino acids: CASSEAVAFF.

The CDR3 DNA reads as TGTGCCTGGAGTGTAGGGGGGGGCTACGAGCAGTACTTC. Amino acid sequence: CAWSVGGGYEQYF. The V call is TRBV30, the J call TRBJ2-7, with D perhaps TRBD2 (7 bases). Germline V gives CDR1 GTSNPN, CDR2 SVGIG (reference sequence). The V and J ends lost 0 bases and 3 bases respectively, with 9 bases between them. The CDR3 spans 13 residues.

DNA of the CDR3: TGTGCCAGCAGCTTAGGAGAGGTATCCCAAGAGACCCAGTACTTC. It codes for CASSLGEVSQETQYF. V is TRBV7-8 and J is TRBJ2-5; D remains ambiguous. CDR1 is SGHVS and CDR2 is FQNEAQ in the germline V gene. This CDR3 has 15 residues. V was pared by 1 base and J by 1 base, with 10 bases between. The whole variable domain, filled in from reference TRBV7-8 and TRBJ2-5, reads GAGVSQSPRYKVAKRGQDVALRCDPISGHVSLFWYQQALGQGPEFLTYFQNEAQLDKSGLPSDRFFAERPEGSVSTLKIQRTQQEDSAVYLCASSLGEVSQETQYFGPGTRLLVL.

The gene calls are TRBV10-3 and TRBJ2-1; 8 bases line up with TRBD2. Losses at the gene ends were 4 bases for V and 0 bases for J; bases not matched to a gene: 5. The CDR3 spans 16 residues. CDR1 is ENHRY, CDR2 SYGVKD, per germline. CDR3 sequence reads: CAISGQTSDSYNEQFF. CDR3 nucleotides: TGTGCCATCAGTGGGCAGACTAGCGACTCCTACAATGAGCAGTTCTTC.

The chain uses TRBV19 and TRBJ2-7; D unresolved. Germline loops: CDR1 LNHDA, CDR2 SQIVND (reference sequence). V lost 5 bases to trimming and J lost 2 bases, with 13 bases between them. The CDR3 extends over 14 amino acids. This CDR3 reads CASSRRIETYEQYF. The CDR3 DNA is TGTGCCAGTAGTCGTCGGATCGAGACCTACGAGCAGTACTTC.

This chain uses TRBV28 with TRBJ1-4; no reliable D call. CDR1 is MDHEN, CDR2 SYDVKM, per germline. The V and J ends lost 6 bases and 8 bases respectively, with 10 bases between them. This CDR3 has 12 amino acids. The CDR3 loop reads CASRIPPEKLFF. CDR3 nucleotides: TGTGCCAGCAGAATTCCCCCCGAAAAACTGTTTTTT.

This clone was detected only once. The rearrangement joins TRBV10-2 to TRBJ2-1, with D hard to call. Trimming took 4 bases from V and 5 from J, leaving 15 bases between them. Germline V lookup: CDR1 WSHSY, CDR2 SAAADI. CDR3 length equals 15 residues. The CDR3 reads CASSGVETLNNEQFF. CDR3 sequence (DNA): TGCGCCAGCAGTGGAGTTGAAACTCTCAACAATGAGCAGTTCTTC.

The chain is built from TRBV6-5 and TRBJ1-3, with a weak D call TRBD1 (6 bases). Between the trimmed V and J ends, which lost 5 bases and 0 bases, there was a span of 11 bases. The CDR3 is 15 amino acids. CDR1 MNHEY and CDR2 SVGAGI come from the germline V gene. CDR3 amino acids: CASSKQGISGNTIYF. The DNA for the CDR3 is TGTGCCAGCAGTAAACAGGGTATCTCTGGAAACACCATATATTTT.

The chain carries TRBV7-2 and TRBJ2-1; D possibly matches TRBD1 or TRBD2 (5 bases each). Looked up from germline, CDR1 is SGHTA and CDR2 is FQGNSA. V was clipped by 1 base and J by 7 bases, with 14 bases between them. This CDR3 spans 15 amino acids. The CDR3 region has the DNA TGTGCCAGCAGCTTAGGGGGCAAGGTAGCGAATGAGCAGTTCTTC. As protein: CASSLGGKVANEQFF.

In its sample, this clone is medium-sized. The J gene is TRBJ2-4, the V gene TRBV27, with D possibly being TRBD1 (7 bases). V lost 2 bases to trimming and J lost 6 bases, with 14 bases between them. The CDR3 is made up of 15 amino acids. CDR1 is MNHEY and CDR2 is SMNVEV in the germline V gene (reference sequence). Here the CDR3 DNA reads TGTGCCAGCAGTTTAATGGCAGGGGGAGGAAACATTCAGTACTTC. This translates into CASSLMAGGGNIQYF.

This clone was seen once. CDR3 sequence: CASSQDGLAGVPPYF. The CDR3 region has the DNA TGTGCCAGCAGCCAAGATGGGCTAGCGGGGGTCCCGCCGTATTTT. The chain recombines TRBV14 with TRBJ2-3, with TRBD2 matching over 10 bases. The germline V gene has CDR1 SGHDN and CDR2 FVKESK. The CDR3 runs to 15 residues. Trimming removed 0 bases from V and 14 bases from J; junction bases left unmatched: 11.

This chain links TRBV18 with TRBJ1-2; 7 bases map to TRBD1. Germline-derived CDR1 and CDR2 are KGHSH and LQKENI. The CDR3 has 14 amino acids. V shed 1 base and J 2 bases; nucleotides not matched to a gene: 1. Here the CDR3 DNA reads TGTGCCAGCTCACCACAACAGGGGAACTATGGCTACACCTTC. As protein: CASSPQQGNYGYTF.

A remark on this clone: Since a much larger clone is just one base distant, this may be a read error. The J gene is TRBJ1-6, the V gene TRBV28; the match to TRBD1 covers 10 bases. In germline, CDR1 is MDHEN, CDR2 SYDVKM. The CDR3 totals 15 residues. The CDR3 DNA reads TGTGCCGGCAGGGGTAGACAGGGGGCGCTTTCACCCCTCCACTTT. It yields the protein CAGRGRQGALSPLHF.

This chain links TRBV11-2 with TRBJ2-7; TRBD1 might be the D (6 bases). V shed 3 bases and J shed 1 base, with 10 bases lying between them. Germline loops: CDR1 SGHAT, CDR2 FQNNGV. The CDR3 runs to 14 residues. CDR3 loop: CASSLTGTSYEQYF. In DNA form, the CDR3 reads TGTGCCAGCAGCTTGACAGGAACGTCCTACGAGCAGTACTTC.

The genes are TRBV19 and TRBJ1-5, with D maybe TRBD1 (5 bases). CDR3 size: 16 residues. CDR1 is LNHDA, CDR2 SQIVND, per germline (reference sequence). The ends were cut back, 5 bases at V and 2 bases at J, with 16 bases in the middle. The CDR3 DNA reads TGTGCCAGTAGTCCCCTCTCGGGGGTTGGCAATCAGCCCCAGCATTTT. Translating gives CASSPLSGVGNQPQHF.

V and J are TRBV6-5 and TRBJ2-3; 9 bases match TRBD2. V shed 0 bases, J shed 4 bases, and the junction held 5 bases outside the gene matches. Per the germline V gene, CDR1 is MNHEY and CDR2 is SVGAGI. This CDR3 has 16 residues. The CDR3 spells CASSYSGAGGSDTQYF. The CDR3 coding sequence is TGTGCCAGCAGTTACTCGGGGGCGGGAGGGTCAGATACGCAGTATTTT.

The V and J genes are TRBV6-5 and TRBJ1-6, with TRBD1 matching over 9 bases. Germline-derived CDR1 and CDR2 are MNHEY and SVGAGI. CDR3 length: 15 amino acids. V lost 5 bases, J lost 9 bases, and 8 bases stayed unmatched. CDR3 in amino acids: CASSPKGQGSSPLHF. CDR3 coding DNA: TGTGCCAGCAGTCCCAAGGGACAGGGCAGTTCACCCCTCCACTTT.

This clone was observed a single time. The chain is built from TRBV6-5 and TRBJ1-2; D may be TRBD1 (5 bases). Looked up from germline, CDR1 is MNHEY and CDR2 is SVGAGI. V lost 5 bases and J 2 bases, leaving 9 bases between the germline ends. The CDR3 length is 13 residues. CDR3 coding DNA: TGTGCCAGCAGTCCCGGGACGAACTATGGCTACACCTTC. It translates to CASSPGTNYGYTF.

This rearrangement joins TRBV28 to TRBJ1-3; TRBD1 aligns across 9 bases. CDR3 length equals 16 residues. The germline V gene encodes CDR1 MDHEN and CDR2 SYDVKM. The V gene end was trimmed by 6 bases and the J gene end by 4 bases; junction bases not matched to a gene: 10. This chain's CDR3 is CASRQQGASAGNTIYF. In DNA form, the CDR3 reads TGTGCCAGCAGGCAACAGGGGGCCTCCGCAGGAAACACCATATATTTT. Combining the CDR3 with reference TRBV28 and TRBJ1-3 gives the whole variable domain DVKVTQSSRYLVKRTGEKVFLECVQDMDHENMFWYRQDPGLGLRLIYFSYDVKMKEKGDIPEGYSVSREKKERFSLILESASTNQTSMYLCASRQQGASAGNTIYFGEGSWLTVV.

The CDR3 is CASSSSWAPTDTQYF. The DNA for the CDR3 is TGTGCCAGCAGCTCAAGCTGGGCGCCCACAGATACGCAGTATTTT. The genes are TRBV11-2 and TRBJ2-3; D gene uncertain. The CDR3 loop spans 15 amino acids. CDR1 SGHAT and CDR2 FQNNGV come from the germline V gene. Trimming removed 4 bases from V and 2 bases from J, with 13 bases in between.

The chain employs TRBV28 and TRBJ1-1; 7 bases agree with TRBD1. The germline V gene encodes CDR1 MDHEN and CDR2 SYDVKM. V trimming: 4 bases; J trimming: 1 base; junction bases outside the gene matches: 12. There are 17 residues in the CDR3. The CDR3 bases are TGTGCCAGCAGTTCCCATAGAGGGGACAGTAAGAACACTGAAGCTTTCTTT. Translating gives CASSSHRGDSKNTEAFF.

The rearrangement links TRBV21-1 to TRBJ2-7; the D call of TRBD1 is as the table states it, not checked on the DNA. TRBV21-1 is a pseudogene locus. The CDR3 has 14 residues. Here the CDR3 reads CASSKSGQGHEQYF. The CDR3 region has the DNA TGTGCCAGCAGCAAATCGGGACAGGGCCACGAGCAGTACTTC.

The V and J genes are TRBV28 and TRBJ1-4; D perhaps matches TRBD1 (5 bases). CDR1 and CDR2 from the germline V gene are MDHEN and SYDVKM. The V and J ends lost 0 bases and 8 bases respectively, with 13 bases between them. The CDR3 consists of 15 residues. CDR3 in DNA: TGTGCCAGCAGTTTATGGGCCAGGGACGGGGAAAAACTGTTTTTT. Its protein product is CASSLWARDGEKLFF.

V is TRBV28 and J is TRBJ1-1, with D maybe TRBD1 (5 bases). V was pared by 1 base and J by 4 bases, with 13 bases between. Germline loops: CDR1 MDHEN, CDR2 SYDVKM. The CDR3 has 15 amino acids. The CDR3 reads CASSLSSAGSTEAFF. CDR3 sequence (DNA): TGTGCCAGCAGTTTATCCTCGGCAGGGAGCACTGAAGCTTTCTTT.

The V and J genes are TRBV5-1 and TRBJ1-1; 10 nucleotides agree with TRBD1. Per germline, CDR1 SGHRS and CDR2 YFSETQ. The CDR3 is 14 amino acids. With 6 bases clipped from V and 6 bases from J, the junction kept 8 bases outside the gene matches. This chain's CDR3 is CASKATGGSPEAFF. DNA for the CDR3: TGCGCCAGCAAGGCGACAGGGGGCAGTCCTGAAGCTTTCTTT.

The chain carries TRBV11-2 and TRBJ2-2; 8 bases agree with TRBD1. CDR3 length: 19 amino acids. Looked up from germline, CDR1 is SGHAT and CDR2 is FQNNGV. The ends lost 2 bases at V and 2 bases at J; junction bases unmatched: 13. The CDR3 nucleotides are TGTGCCAGCAGCTTAAAGACAGGGGTGAGGATGGGAAACACCGGGGAGCTGTTTTTT. Translating it yields CASSLKTGVRMGNTGELFF.

V and J are TRBV10-3 and TRBJ2-3; 11 bases line up with TRBD2. V dropped 10 bases and J dropped 0; count of bases not matched to a gene: 15. This CDR3 is built from 18 residues. The V gene's germline CDR1 is ENHRY and CDR2 SYGVKD. This chain's CDR3 is CATGTGLAAPRSTDTQYF. DNA for the CDR3: TGTGCCACGGGAACGGGACTAGCGGCGCCGCGTAGCACAGATACGCAGTATTTT.

The chain carries TRBV5-8 and TRBJ1-3; the D is unclear. Germline CDR1 reads SGHTS; CDR2 reads YDEGEE. The CDR3 is 14 residues long. V was pared by 3 bases and J by 4 bases, with 11 bases between. CDR3 bases: TGTGCCAGCAGCTCAAACCTTCCGGGAAACACCATATATTTT. Translation: CASSSNLPGNTIYF.

The chain links TRBV29-1 to TRBJ1-2, with a tentative D call TRBD1 (5 bases). CDR3 size: 15 residues. The germline V gene has CDR1 SQVTM and CDR2 ANQGSEA. V dropped 5 bases and J dropped 1 base, with 17 bases sitting between them. The CDR3 loop reads CSVRGAEFVNYGYTF. CDR3 in DNA: TGCAGCGTTAGAGGGGCCGAGTTCGTTAACTATGGCTACACCTTC.